This T cell receptor beta chain was sequenced in a study of T cell repertoires in aging, cancer and after chemotherapy. Across the study: Healthy donor repertoires were recorded over several months to years and showed clear clonal overlap.

Amplification of TCR beta used genomic DNA extracted from peripheral blood. A mixed TRB-A/B primer pool amplified rearranged TRB by multiplex touch-down PCR. Via MiXCR, TCRdb re-called the multiplex PCR reads, giving one row per CDR3 protein. The sample has about 9,200 distinct CDR3 sequences, around two fifths seen once. On this clonotype: Antigen unknown.

Findings and caveats of the study: Rebound thymic output was suggested by rising median generation probability during chemotherapy in each cancer cohort. Compared with age-matched healthy donors, untreated hematological or solid cancer patients showed higher blood TCR clonality.

The sample was blood. The source of this sequence is a human donor in good health.

The CDR3 reads CASRVDRGRNQPQHF. As DNA, the CDR3 is TGTGCCAGCAGGGTCGATAGGGGCCGCAATCAGCCCCAGCATTTT. The chain recombines TRBV6-5 with TRBJ1-5, with D possibly matching TRBD1 (5 bases). This CDR3 spans 15 amino acids. Germline CDR1 and CDR2: MNHEY and SVGAGI. Trimming stripped 6 bases from V and 2 bases from J, with 14 bases between.